This record looks at one TCR beta chain sequence and its context. This entry comes from a study of cytomegalovirus exposure and HLA in healthy donors. Some clones are missing from TCRdb's copy, which holds only in-frame ones; the method was immunoSEQ multiplex PCR. The repertoire holds 150,000 or so clones, with nearly 90% as singletons. Between the trimmed V and J ends, which lost 4 bases and 4 bases, there was a span of 10 bases. The length of the CDR3 is 14 residues. Germline V gene lookup returns CDR1 SEHNR and CDR2 FQNEAQ (reference sequence). Input material: PBMCs. The chain combines TRBV7-9 with TRBJ2-2; perhaps TRBD1 as D (6 bases). This sequence was found in a woman aged 18-30 years in good health and CMV-seropositive. The CDR3 coding sequence is TGTGCCAGCAGCTCGCAACAGGGCACCGGGGAGCTGTTTTTT. Protein product: CASSSQQGTGELFF.